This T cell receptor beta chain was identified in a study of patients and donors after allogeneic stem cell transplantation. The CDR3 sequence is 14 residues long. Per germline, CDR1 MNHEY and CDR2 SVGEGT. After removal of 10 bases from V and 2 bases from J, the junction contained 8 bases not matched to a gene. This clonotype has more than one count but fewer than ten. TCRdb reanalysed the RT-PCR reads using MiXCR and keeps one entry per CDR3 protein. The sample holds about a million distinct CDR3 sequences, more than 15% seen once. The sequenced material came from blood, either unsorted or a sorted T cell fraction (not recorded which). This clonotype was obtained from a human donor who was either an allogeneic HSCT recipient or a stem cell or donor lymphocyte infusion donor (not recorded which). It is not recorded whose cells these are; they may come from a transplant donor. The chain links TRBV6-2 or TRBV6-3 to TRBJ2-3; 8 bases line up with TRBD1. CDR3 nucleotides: TGTGCCACCGAACGGACAGGGTCCACAGATACGCAGTATTTT. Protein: CATERTGSTDTQYF.